The clone carrying this T cell receptor beta chain was seen only a few times. Original handling: How many nucleated cells were present was estimated from reference gene primer amplification. Produced via immunoSEQ multiplex PCR; TCRdb's table is partial and in-frame only. V, J and clone size reflect that table, while D and trimming were determined from the DNA. The sample consists of 80,000 to 95,000 clones, roughly 90% of them appearing once. This sample is drawn from a study of blood T cell repertoires in COVID-19. The CDR3 runs to 15 residues. Germline loops: CDR1 SGHAT, CDR2 FQNNGV. V was clipped by 1 base and J by 8 bases; unmatched bases: 8.

Sequenced material: peripheral blood. The chain joins TRBV11-2 to TRBJ1-2; 9 bases line up with TRBD1. This receptor was obtained from a man aged 65 to 85 with acute or convalescent COVID-19. In DNA, the CDR3 is TGTGCCAGCAGCTTAGGGGGACAGGGCTTATACGGCTACACCTTC. Translating it yields CASSLGGQGLYGYTF. Complete variable domain (other parts from reference TRBV11-2 and TRBJ1-2): EAGVAQSPRYKIIEKRQSVAFWCNPISGHATLYWYQQILGQGPKLLIQFQNNGVVDDSQLPKDRFSAERLKGVDSTLKIQPAKLEDSAVYLCASSLGGQGLYGYTFGSGTRLTVV.